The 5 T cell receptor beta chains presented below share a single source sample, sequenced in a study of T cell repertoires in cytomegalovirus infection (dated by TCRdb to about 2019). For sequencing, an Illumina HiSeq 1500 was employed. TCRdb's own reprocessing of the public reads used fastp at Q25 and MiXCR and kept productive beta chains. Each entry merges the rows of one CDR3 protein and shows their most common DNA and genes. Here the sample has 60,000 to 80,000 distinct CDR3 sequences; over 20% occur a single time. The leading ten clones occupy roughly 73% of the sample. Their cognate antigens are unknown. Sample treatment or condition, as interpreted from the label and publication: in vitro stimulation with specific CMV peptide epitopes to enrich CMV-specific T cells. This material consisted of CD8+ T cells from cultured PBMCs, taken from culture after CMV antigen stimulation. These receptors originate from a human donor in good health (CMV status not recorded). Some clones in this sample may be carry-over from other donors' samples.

The CDR3 loop reads CASSLTGSDYGYTF. For the CDR3, the DNA is TGTGCCAGCAGCTTGACAGGGAGCGACTATGGCTACACCTTC. The chain carries TRBV7-8 and TRBJ1-2, with 7 bases aligning to TRBD1. The germline CDR1 and CDR2 sequences are SGHVS and FQNEAQ. The CDR3 runs 14 residues. The junction had 4 bases not matched to a gene; V was cut back by 3 bases and J by 3 bases.

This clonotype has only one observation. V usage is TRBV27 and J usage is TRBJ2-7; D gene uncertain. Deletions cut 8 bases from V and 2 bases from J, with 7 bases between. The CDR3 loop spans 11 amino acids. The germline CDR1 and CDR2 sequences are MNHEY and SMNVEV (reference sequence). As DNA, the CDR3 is TGTGCCAGCGGAACAGCCTACGAGCAGTACTTC. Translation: CASGTAYEQYF.

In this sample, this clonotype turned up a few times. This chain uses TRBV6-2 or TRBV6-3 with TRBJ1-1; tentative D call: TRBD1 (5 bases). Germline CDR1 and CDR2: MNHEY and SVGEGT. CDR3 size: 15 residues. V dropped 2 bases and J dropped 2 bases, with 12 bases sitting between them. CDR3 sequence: CASSYGGLINTEAFF. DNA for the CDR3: TGTGCCAGCAGTTACGGGGGACTTATTAACACTGAAGCTTTCTTT.

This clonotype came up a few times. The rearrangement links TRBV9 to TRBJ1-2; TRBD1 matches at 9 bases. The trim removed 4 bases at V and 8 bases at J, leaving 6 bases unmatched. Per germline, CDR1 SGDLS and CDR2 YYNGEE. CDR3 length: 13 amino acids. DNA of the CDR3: TGTGCCAGCAGCTTCCGGACAGGGGACGGCTACACCTTC. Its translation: CASSFRTGDGYTF.

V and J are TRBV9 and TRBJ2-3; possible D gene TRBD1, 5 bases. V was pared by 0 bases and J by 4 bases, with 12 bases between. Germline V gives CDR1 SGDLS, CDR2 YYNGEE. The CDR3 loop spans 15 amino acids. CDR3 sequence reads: CASSVAGLGPDTQYF. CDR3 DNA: TGTGCCAGCAGCGTAGCGGGCTTGGGGCCAGATACGCAGTATTTT.